This T cell receptor beta chain was documented in a study of human T cells and chemical hapten exposure. Study information: Patch tests of 0.01% DPC on the upper back were read at 6 days. Study-level points and caveats: There was no change with DPC sensitization in TCRs above 1 in 1000 frequency.

Time point given: patch test 3, about 24 weeks after DPC sensitization. Treatment given: therapeutic diphenylcyclopropenone sensitization with weekly scalp DPC. This clonotype showed up just a few times. Antigen specificity is unknown. TCRdb recomputed calls from the RACE reads with MiXCR, one row per CDR3 protein. The sample holds about 84,000 distinct CDR3 sequences, 10% to 12% seen once. V was pared by 1 base and J by 4 bases, with 11 bases between. This CDR3 has 15 residues. The germline CDR1 and CDR2 sequences are SGDLS and YYNGEE. This chain uses TRBV9 with TRBJ1-4; no clear D. The material was whole blood, obtained in connection with sensitization to the hapten diphenylcyclopropenone (DPC). This receptor was identified in a woman between 45 and 65 years old with alopecia areata. Some clones in this sample may be carry-over from other donors' samples. The CDR3 DNA sequence: TGTGCCAGCAGCGTAAGTTCAGGTCGTAATGAAAAACTGTTTTTT. This sequence encodes CASSVSSGRNEKLFF.